The clone carrying this T cell receptor beta chain was seen a few times. The data stem from a study of human T cells and chemical hapten exposure. The time point denotes: pre-sensitization, week 0. The treatment was: therapeutic diphenylcyclopropenone sensitization with weekly scalp DPC. CDR1 LGHNA and CDR2 YNFKEQ come from the germline V gene. The CDR3 consists of 18 residues. V was pared by 3 bases and J by 10 bases, with 25 bases between. TCRdb re-analysed the RACE reads in MiXCR, keeping a single row per CDR3 protein. The table has around 120,000 distinct CDR3 sequences, roughly 13% seen once. Specimen: whole blood, collected in connection with sensitization to the hapten diphenylcyclopropenone (DPC). This receptor was identified in a woman aged 18-35 years with alopecia areata. Some clones in this sample may be carry-over from other donors' samples. The gene calls are TRBV4-2 and TRBJ1-6, with a weak D call TRBD1 (5 bases). CDR3 nucleotide sequence: TGTGCCAGCAGCCACACGTACGGAGGAACCCAGGGCAAATCACCCCTCCACTTT. This encodes CASSHTYGGTQGKSPLHF.